The 24 T cell receptor beta chains below come from one sample, sequenced in a study of read filtering for tumor transcriptome and immune sequencing. From roughly 390 ng of RNA, a library with molecular barcoded alpha/delta and beta/gamma adaptors was made. From the reads, TCRdb called clonotypes with MiXCR, one entry per CDR3 protein. The table has 11,000 to 15,000 distinct CDR3 sequences, about 20% seen once. The sequencing sample was made of a population of CD138-negative cells sorted from bone marrow. Receptors originate from a donor at least 40 years old with multiple myeloma.

This chain joins TRBV11-1 and TRBJ2-5, with 14 bases lining up with TRBD2. Trimming took 3 bases from V and 5 from J; bases not matched to a gene: 5. CDR1 SGHAT and CDR2 FQDESV come from the germline V gene (reference sequence). CDR3 length: 16 residues. Written as DNA, the CDR3 is TGTGCCAGCAGCTTCGGACTAGCGGGAGGCGAGGAGACCCAGTACTTC. This translates into CASSFGLAGGEETQYF.

By frequency in the sample, this clonotype is large. This chain connects TRBV7-2 to TRBJ2-7; 9 nucleotides agree with TRBD2. The trim removed 6 bases at V and 1 base at J, leaving 4 bases unmatched. Germline V gene data show CDR1 as SGHTA and CDR2 as FQGNSA. This CDR3 spans 14 amino acids. CDR3 residues: CASRPAGGSYEQYF. In nucleotides, the CDR3 is TGTGCCAGCAGACCAGCGGGAGGATCCTACGAGCAGTACTTC.

This clonotype was counted a few times. The J gene is TRBJ2-5, the V gene TRBV29-1, with 7 bases identical to TRBD1. The germline gives CDR1 SQVTM, CDR2 ANQGSEA. The V segment lost 2 bases and the J segment 3 bases; nucleotides outside the gene matches: 6. The CDR3 is 14 amino acids. In DNA form, the CDR3 reads TGCAGCGTTGAAAGGGGGCTTAGGGAAGAGACCCAGTACTTC. This codes for CSVERGLREETQYF.

This clonotype was observed at least ten times. The rearrangement uses TRBV7-2 and TRBJ2-5; D perhaps matches TRBD1 (7 bases). CDR1 SGHTA and CDR2 FQGNSA come from the germline V gene. The CDR3 totals 14 residues. Trimming removed 3 bases at V and 2 bases at J, with 10 bases between. In DNA, the CDR3 is TGTGCCAGCAGCTTGGCAGGGGGGCAAGAGACCCAGTACTTC. Translating gives CASSLAGGQETQYF.

A word on this clonotype: A read error likely explains this, since a far larger clone differs by one base. This sequence joins TRBV14 and TRBJ2-7; TRBD2 aligns across 11 bases. The CDR3 length is 15 residues. CDR1 and CDR2 from the germline V gene are SGHDN and FVKESK. Germline trimming cut 10 bases from V and 7 bases from J; bases unmatched to any gene: 15. The CDR3 DNA is TGTGCCACCTCGGGACTAGCGGAGGGGTACAATGAGCAGTACTTC. The encoded protein is CATSGLAEGYNEQYF. The full variable domain, in which reference TRBV14 and TRBJ2-7 provide the parts outside the CDR3, is EAGVTQFPSHSVIEKGQTVTLRCDPISGHDNLYWYRRVMGKEIKFLLHFVKESKQDESGMPNNRFLAERTGGTYSTLKVQPAELEDSGVYFCATSGLAEGYNEQYFGPGTRLTVT.

This clonotype was detected ten times or more. CDR3 sequence reads: CSAPATGGAEQFF. The CDR3 nucleotides read TGCAGTGCCCCCGCCACAGGGGGTGCTGAGCAGTTCTTC. This chain uses TRBV20-1 with TRBJ2-1; 8 bases match TRBD1. From germline, CDR1 is DFQATT and CDR2 SNEGSKA (reference sequence). CDR3 length equals 13 residues. The J segment lost 9 bases and the V segment lost 6 bases, leaving 10 bases of the junction unmatched.

This clonotype was observed many times. V and J are TRBV19 and TRBJ2-7; D possibly corresponds to TRBD2 (6 bases). The CDR3 runs 15 residues. CDR1 is LNHDA, CDR2 SQIVND, per germline (reference sequence). V gave up 3 bases and J gave up 2 bases, with 14 bases separating them. The CDR3 sequence: CASSIRLVSPYEQYF. CDR3 coding DNA: TGTGCCAGTAGTATCCGACTAGTATCTCCCTACGAGCAGTACTTC. Full variable domain (missing parts from reference TRBV19 and TRBJ2-7): DGGITQSPKYLFRKEGQNVTLSCEQNLNHDAMYWYRQDPGQGLRLIYYSQIVNDFQKGDIAEGYSVSREKKESFPLTVTSAQKNPTAFYLCASSIRLVSPYEQYFGPGTRLTVT.

This clonotype was seen repeatedly, ten times or more. The chain employs TRBV20-1 and TRBJ1-2; the D is unclear. CDR1 is DFQATT and CDR2 is SNEGSKA in the germline V gene (reference sequence). The V end lost 6 bases, the J end lost 5 bases, and 13 bases lay between the germline ends. The CDR3 length is 12 residues. The chain's CDR3 is CSAIPPIYGYTF. Here the CDR3 DNA reads TGCAGTGCCATTCCCCCCATATATGGCTACACCTTC.

This clonotype was detected a few times. The V call is TRBV4-3, the J call TRBJ1-6, with 8 bases fitting TRBD1. V lost 5 bases, J lost 6 bases, and 6 bases stayed unmatched. The germline gives CDR1 LGHNA, CDR2 YSLEER. This CDR3 comprises 15 residues. CDR3 region: CASSLRTGINSPLHF. The CDR3 nucleotides read TGCGCCAGCAGCTTAAGGACAGGGATTAATTCACCCCTCCACTTT.

A note on this clonotype: A read error may explain this, as a much larger clone is one base away. The rearrangement links TRBV10-3 to TRBJ2-7; D perhaps matches TRBD1 (6 bases). There are 13 residues in the CDR3. Trimming took 10 bases from V and 7 from J, leaving 20 bases between them. The germline V gene has CDR1 ENHRY and CDR2 SYGVKD. This chain's CDR3 is CATRVAGAGEQYF. The CDR3, as DNA: TGTGCCACCAGGGTGGCAGGGGCCGGGGAGCAGTACTTC.

This clonotype showed up just a few times. The chain couples TRBV7-2 to TRBJ2-2, with 8 bases identical to TRBD2. The CDR3 consists of 18 residues. Per germline, CDR1 SGHTA and CDR2 FQGNSA. V was clipped by 0 bases and J by 1 base; unmatched bases: 7. CDR3 region: CASSLALAGGENTGELFF. The CDR3 nucleotides read TGTGCCAGCAGCTTAGCTCTAGCGGGCGGAGAGAACACCGGGGAGCTGTTTTTT.

This clonotype was seen repeatedly, ten times or more. V usage is TRBV20-1 and J usage is TRBJ2-3; D ambiguous. Looked up from germline, CDR1 is DFQATT and CDR2 is SNEGSKA (reference sequence). This CDR3 spans 11 amino acids. The CDR3 sequence: CSYPLGDTQYF. CDR3 in DNA: TGCAGCTATCCGCTTGGGGATACGCAGTATTTT.

The chain couples TRBV6-1 to TRBJ2-3, with D possibly matching TRBD1 (5 bases). CDR1 and CDR2 from the germline V gene are MNHNS and SASEGT. This CDR3 comprises 12 residues. The V gene lost 2 bases and the J gene lost 9 bases, with 9 bases spanning the gap. The chain's CDR3 is CASSEQQETQYF. The CDR3 nucleotides read TGTGCCAGCAGTGAACAACAGGAGACGCAGTATTTT.

This clonotype was found many times. This chain connects TRBV30 to TRBJ2-2; D is uncertain. Germline assignment: CDR1 GTSNPN and CDR2 SVGIG (reference sequence). The CDR3 length is 13 residues. Trimming cost V 2 bases and J 4 bases, with 8 bases left between them. The CDR3 reads CAWSSQVTGELFF. In nucleotides, the CDR3 is TGTGCCTGGAGTTCTCAGGTCACCGGGGAGCTGTTTTTT.

This clonotype occurred many times. The chain carries TRBV11-2 and TRBJ2-3, with 8 bases that match TRBD2. V lost 2 bases, J lost 2 bases, and 6 bases stayed unmatched. The CDR3 is 16 amino acids. Germline V gives CDR1 SGHAT, CDR2 FQNNGV. CDR3 in amino acids: CASSLIAGIFTDTQYF. DNA of the CDR3: TGTGCCAGCAGCTTAATAGCGGGGATTTTCACAGATACGCAGTATTTT.

This sequence joins TRBV27 and TRBJ2-7; no clear D. Germline lookup yields CDR1 MNHEY and CDR2 SMNVEV (reference sequence). The ends were cut back, 7 bases at V and 6 bases at J, with 13 bases in the middle. CDR3 size: 12 residues. In DNA, the CDR3 is TGTGCCAGCACCACCCCCCTGGCCGAGCAGTACTTC. Its translation: CASTTPLAEQYF.

This clonotype showed up many times. The chain links TRBV10-3 to TRBJ2-5, with 7 positions matching TRBD2. Trimming removed 6 bases from V and 4 bases from J; junction bases left unmatched: 2. From germline, CDR1 is ENHRY and CDR2 SYGVKD. The CDR3 extends over 12 amino acids. The CDR3 spells CAIRREGETQYF. The DNA of the CDR3 is TGTGCCATCAGGAGGGAGGGAGAGACCCAGTACTTC.

V gene TRBV7-9 combines with J gene TRBJ2-2; 10 bases are a match to TRBD2. CDR1 SEHNR and CDR2 FQNEAQ come from the germline V gene (reference sequence). The CDR3 is 19 amino acids. The trim removed 5 bases at V and 0 bases at J, leaving 12 bases unmatched. Here the CDR3 DNA reads TGTGCCAGCAGCCCGAGTACCCTAGCGGGGGTACCGAACACCGGGGAGCTGTTTTTT. It yields the protein CASSPSTLAGVPNTGELFF. Filled out from reference TRBV7-9 and TRBJ2-2, the complete variable domain reads DTGVSQNPRHKITKRGQNVTFRCDPISEHNRLYWYRQTLGQGPEFLTYFQNEAQLEKSRLLSDRFSAERPKGSFSTLEIQRTEQGDSAMYLCASSPSTLAGVPNTGELFFGEGSRLTVL.

The sample holds one count of this clonotype. The junction departs from the called germline gene at one end, perhaps through a read error. The chain has TRBV29-1 and TRBJ2-2; D is ambiguous. The germline gives CDR1 SQVTM, CDR2 ANQGSEA. This CDR3 is built from 13 residues. The CDR3 here is CIVESWATGELFF. In nucleotides, the CDR3 is TGCATCGTTGAGTCATGGGCCACCGGGGAGCTGTTTTTT.

The chain is built from TRBV6-2 or TRBV6-3 and TRBJ2-1; 12 positions match TRBD2. This CDR3 is built from 17 residues. Per germline, CDR1 MNHEY and CDR2 SVGEGT. Germline trimming cut 5 bases from V and 7 bases from J; bases unmatched to any gene: 12. Here the CDR3 DNA reads TGTGCCAGCAGTGAATCCCAACTAGCGGGAGGTAGGAATGAGCAGTTCTTC. Encoded protein: CASSESQLAGGRNEQFF.

This clonotype was counted many times. The chain uses TRBV21-1 and TRBJ1-2; the table's D gene call, TRBD1, was not cross checked with the DNA. TRBV21-1 represents a pseudogene. The CDR3 covers 17 residues. The CDR3: CASSKAIRRTASYGYTF. DNA of the CDR3: TGTGCCAGCAGCAAAGCCATCCGGCGGACAGCTTCTTATGGCTACACCTTC.

This clonotype was recorded many times. CDR3 DNA: TGTGCCAGCAGCTTAGTTTGGGATGTCGCCGGGGAGCTGTTTTTT. Its protein product is CASSLVWDVAGELFF. The chain joins TRBV11-2 to TRBJ2-2; D unclear. V dropped 1 base and J dropped 6 bases, with 12 bases sitting between them. There are 15 residues in the CDR3. Germline V gene lookup returns CDR1 SGHAT and CDR2 FQNNGV. The whole variable domain, remainder taken from reference TRBV11-2 and TRBJ2-2, is EAGVAQSPRYKIIEKRQSVAFWCNPISGHATLYWYQQILGQGPKLLIQFQNNGVVDDSQLPKDRFSAERLKGVDSTLKIQPAKLEDSAVYLCASSLVWDVAGELFFGEGSRLTVL.

The chain has TRBV6-1 and TRBJ2-5; 12 nucleotides line up with TRBD2. The V gene end was trimmed by 4 bases and the J gene end by 2 bases; junction bases not matched to a gene: 2. This CDR3 region has 15 residues. Germline CDR1 and CDR2: MNHNS and SASEGT. CDR3 in DNA: TGTGCCAGCAGTGTAACTAGCGGGGGGCAAGAGACCCAGTACTTC. It translates to CASSVTSGGQETQYF.

This clonotype has at least ten counts. The chain employs TRBV10-1 and TRBJ2-1; weak D call: TRBD1 (6 bases). The length of the CDR3 is 15 residues. V lost 4 bases and J lost 2, with 12 bases in between. The germline V gene encodes CDR1 WNHNN and CDR2 SYGVQD (reference sequence). The CDR3 DNA reads TGCGCCAGCAGTGCCACAGGGATCCCCTACAATGAGCAGTTCTTC. Amino acid sequence: CASSATGIPYNEQFF.